A selection of T cell receptor beta chains follows, all from one sample in a study of T cell responses to AZD1222 COVID-19 vaccine. TCRdb keeps only in-frame clones here, not all; method: immunoSEQ multiplex PCR. The table lists about 45,000 clones, 70% to 90% of them singletons, with 0.95% to 1.2% in the top ten. Source: peripheral blood, taken 28 days after the second AZD1222 dose. The receptors stem from an adult who received the AZD1222 COVID-19 vaccine. Each CDR3 is given with its conserved first and last residue.

V	J	CDR3
TRBV2	TRBJ1-2	CASSLGEGIGGYTF
TRBV7-6	TRBJ1-1	CASSLAGVGGNTEAFF
TRBV28	TRBJ1-2	CASSWDRGNYGYTF
TRBV9	TRBJ2-1	CASATSPGQGLGEQFF
TRBV29-1	TRBJ1-2	CSVEEGYGYTF
TRBV13	TRBJ2-5	CASSLVYRGQETQYF
TRBV28	TRBJ2-7	CASSLGLEQYF
TRBV19	TRBJ2-1	CASSVSGSASYNEQFF
TRBV7-8	TRBJ2-3	CASSLVWTSGADTQYF
TRBV29-1	TRBJ1-2	CSVEDPYGYTF
TRBV27	TRBJ2-7	CASSFLAGTGTYEQYF
TRBV9	TRBJ1-3	CASSPWTGGSIGNTIYF
TRBV7-9	TRBJ2-2	CASRRGGGELFF
TRBV7-2	TRBJ2-3	CASSSGWNLPDTQYF
TRBV2	TRBJ1-2	CASRGQMYGYTF
TRBV5-4	TRBJ2-1	CASSRAREYHNEQFF
TRBV25-1	TRBJ2-1	CASSDYSSYNEQFF
TRBV6-6	TRBJ1-5	CASRFGLGGWQPQHF
TRBV7-2	TRBJ2-7	CASSLVRGLAQYEQYF
TRBV11-2	TRBJ2-5	CASSLWGQGEVGKTQYF